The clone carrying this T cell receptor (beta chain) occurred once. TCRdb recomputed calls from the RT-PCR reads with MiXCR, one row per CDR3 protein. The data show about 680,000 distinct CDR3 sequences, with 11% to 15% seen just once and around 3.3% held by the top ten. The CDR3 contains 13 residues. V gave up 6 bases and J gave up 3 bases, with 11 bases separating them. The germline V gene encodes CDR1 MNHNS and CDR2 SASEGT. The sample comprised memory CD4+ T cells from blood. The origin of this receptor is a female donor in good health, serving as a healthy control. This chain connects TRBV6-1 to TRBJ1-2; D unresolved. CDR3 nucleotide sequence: TGTGCCAGCAGGCCGGACGCGGACTATGGCTACACCTTC. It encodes CASRPDADYGYTF.